This TCR beta chain emerged from a study of technical replicates of blood from several donors. Profiled with immunoSEQ multiplex PCR; TCRdb holds only in-frame clones, not every one. Among approximately 76,000 clones listed, 90% to 95% were seen once. Trimming took 3 bases from V and 0 from J, leaving 9 bases between them. Germline loops: CDR1 MNHNS, CDR2 SASEGT. The CDR3 covers 15 residues. This receptor was identified in a human donor in good health. The V and J genes are TRBV6-1 and TRBJ1-3; no firm D call. What was sequenced was T cells isolated from PBMCs. CDR3 sequence: CASSDRGFSGNTIYF. The CDR3 coding sequence is TGTGCCAGCAGTGACCGCGGGTTCTCTGGAAACACCATATATTTT.